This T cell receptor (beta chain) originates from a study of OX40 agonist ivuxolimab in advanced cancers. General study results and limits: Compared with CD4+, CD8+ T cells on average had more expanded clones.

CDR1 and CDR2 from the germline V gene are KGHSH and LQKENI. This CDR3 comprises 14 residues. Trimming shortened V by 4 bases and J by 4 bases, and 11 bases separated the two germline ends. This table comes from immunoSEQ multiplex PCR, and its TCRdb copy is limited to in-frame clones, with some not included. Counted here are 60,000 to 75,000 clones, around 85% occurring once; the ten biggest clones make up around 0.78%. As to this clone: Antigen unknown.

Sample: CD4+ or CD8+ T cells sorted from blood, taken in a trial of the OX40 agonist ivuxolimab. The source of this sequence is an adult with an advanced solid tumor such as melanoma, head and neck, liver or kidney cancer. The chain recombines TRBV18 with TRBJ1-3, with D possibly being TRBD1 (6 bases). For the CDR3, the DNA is TGTGCCAGCTCACAAGACGGACAGGGAAACACCATATATTTT. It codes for CASSQDGQGNTIYF.